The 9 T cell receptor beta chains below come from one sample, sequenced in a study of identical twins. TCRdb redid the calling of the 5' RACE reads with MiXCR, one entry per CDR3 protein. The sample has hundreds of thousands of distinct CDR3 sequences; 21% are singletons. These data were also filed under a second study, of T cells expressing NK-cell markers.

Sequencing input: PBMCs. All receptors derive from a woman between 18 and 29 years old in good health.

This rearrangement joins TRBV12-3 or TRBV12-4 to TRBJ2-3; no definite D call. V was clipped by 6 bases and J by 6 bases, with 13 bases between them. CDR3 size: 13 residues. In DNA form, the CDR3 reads TGTGCCAGCAGCCCCTTTAGGAAGGATACGCAGTATTTT. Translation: CASSPFRKDTQYF.

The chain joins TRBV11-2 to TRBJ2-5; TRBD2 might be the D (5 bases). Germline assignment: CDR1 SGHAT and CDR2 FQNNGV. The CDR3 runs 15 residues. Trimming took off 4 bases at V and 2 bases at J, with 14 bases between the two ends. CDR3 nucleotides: TGTGCCAGCAGCTCGGACCCCACGGGGCAAGAGACCCAGTACTTC. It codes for CASSSDPTGQETQYF.

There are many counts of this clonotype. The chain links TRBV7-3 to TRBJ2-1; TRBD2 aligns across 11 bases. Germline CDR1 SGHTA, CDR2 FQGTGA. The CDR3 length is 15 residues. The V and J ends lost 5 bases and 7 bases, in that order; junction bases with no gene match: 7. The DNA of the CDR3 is TGTGCCAGCAGCCTTAGCGGGGGGGCCGGGAATGAGCAGTTCTTC. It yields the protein CASSLSGGAGNEQFF.

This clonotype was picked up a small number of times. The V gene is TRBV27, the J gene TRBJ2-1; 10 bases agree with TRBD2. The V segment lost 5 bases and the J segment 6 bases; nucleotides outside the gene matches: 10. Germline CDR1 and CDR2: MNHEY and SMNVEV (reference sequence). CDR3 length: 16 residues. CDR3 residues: CASSSLTSGFLNEQFF. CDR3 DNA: TGTGCCAGCAGTAGCCTGACTAGCGGGTTCCTCAATGAGCAGTTCTTC.

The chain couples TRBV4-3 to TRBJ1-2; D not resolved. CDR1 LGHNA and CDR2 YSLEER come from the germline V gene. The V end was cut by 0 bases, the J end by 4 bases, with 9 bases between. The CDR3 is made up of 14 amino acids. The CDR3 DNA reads TGCGCCAGCAGCCAAGATCCCACCACCTATGGCTACACCTTC. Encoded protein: CASSQDPTTYGYTF.

For the CDR3, the DNA is TGTGCCAGCAGTTCCGTCGGGACGGCCTACGAGCAGTACTTC. Translation gives CASSSVGTAYEQYF. This chain uses TRBV12-3 or TRBV12-4 with TRBJ2-7; D might be TRBD1 or TRBD2, each matching 5 bases. V was pared by 4 bases and J by 2 bases, with 12 bases between. This CDR3 spans 14 amino acids.

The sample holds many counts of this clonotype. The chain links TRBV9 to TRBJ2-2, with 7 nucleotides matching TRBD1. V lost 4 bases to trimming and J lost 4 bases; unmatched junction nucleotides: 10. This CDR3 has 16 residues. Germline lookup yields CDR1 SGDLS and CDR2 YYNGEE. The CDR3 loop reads CASSLPRQGPTGELFF. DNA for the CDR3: TGTGCCAGCAGCCTCCCTCGACAGGGACCCACCGGGGAGCTGTTTTTT.

The CDR3 sequence: CASSLAPRLPTDTQYF. DNA of the CDR3: TGTGCCAGCAGCTTAGCGCCCAGACTCCCCACAGATACGCAGTATTTT. The chain links TRBV7-6 to TRBJ2-3; no clear D. Trimming removed 0 bases from V and 2 bases from J, with 12 bases in between. Per the germline V gene, CDR1 is SGHVS and CDR2 is FNYEAQ. CDR3 size: 16 residues.

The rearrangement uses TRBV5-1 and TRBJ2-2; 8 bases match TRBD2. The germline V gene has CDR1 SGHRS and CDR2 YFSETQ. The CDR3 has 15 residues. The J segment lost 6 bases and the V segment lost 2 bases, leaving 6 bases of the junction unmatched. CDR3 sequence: CASSFSGRGSGELFF. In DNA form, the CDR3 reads TGCGCCAGCAGCTTTTCCGGGAGGGGCTCCGGGGAGCTGTTTTTT.